This T cell receptor beta chain was identified in a study of blood T cells in healthy people across ages. Study at large: About one barcoded beta molecule per two T cells came from capture by template switching.

A sample-barcoded 5' primer and a J-beta primer mix were used in a second PCR of roughly 7 to 12 cycles. MiXCR, run by TCRdb on the 5' RACE reads, gives a single entry per CDR3 protein. In the table there are over 1,500,000 distinct CDR3 sequences, approximately 39% of which are singletons. This CDR3 comprises 16 residues. Germline lookup yields CDR1 LGHDT and CDR2 YNNKEL (reference sequence). V gave up 2 bases and J gave up 0 bases, with 10 bases separating them. The rearrangement links TRBV3-1 to TRBJ1-4; no reliable D call. This sequence originates from a human donor in good health. The sample consisted of blood. As DNA, the CDR3 is TGTGCCAGCAGCCAAAGCGACCTTGCAACTAATGAAAAACTGTTTTTT. It specifies CASSQSDLATNEKLFF.